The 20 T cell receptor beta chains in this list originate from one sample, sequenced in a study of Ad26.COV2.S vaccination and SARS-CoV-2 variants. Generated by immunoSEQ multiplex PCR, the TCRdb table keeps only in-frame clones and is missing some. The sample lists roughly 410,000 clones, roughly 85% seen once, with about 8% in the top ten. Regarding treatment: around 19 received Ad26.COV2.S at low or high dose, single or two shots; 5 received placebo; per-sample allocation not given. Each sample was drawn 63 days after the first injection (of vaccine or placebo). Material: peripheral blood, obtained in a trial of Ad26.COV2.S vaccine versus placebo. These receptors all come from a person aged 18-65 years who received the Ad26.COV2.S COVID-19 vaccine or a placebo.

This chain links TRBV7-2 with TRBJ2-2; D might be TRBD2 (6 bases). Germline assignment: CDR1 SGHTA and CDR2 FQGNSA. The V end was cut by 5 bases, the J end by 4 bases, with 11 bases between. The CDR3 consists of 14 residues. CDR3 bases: TGTGCCAGCAGCGCCCGGGACTTCACCGGGGAGCTGTTTTTT. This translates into CASSARDFTGELFF.

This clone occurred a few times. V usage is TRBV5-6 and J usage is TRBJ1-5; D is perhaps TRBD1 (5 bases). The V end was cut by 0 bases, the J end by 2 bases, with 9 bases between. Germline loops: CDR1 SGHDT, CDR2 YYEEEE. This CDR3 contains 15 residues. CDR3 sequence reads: CASSLAWGGNQPQHF. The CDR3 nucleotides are TGTGCCAGCAGCTTGGCCTGGGGGGGCAATCAGCCCCAGCATTTT.

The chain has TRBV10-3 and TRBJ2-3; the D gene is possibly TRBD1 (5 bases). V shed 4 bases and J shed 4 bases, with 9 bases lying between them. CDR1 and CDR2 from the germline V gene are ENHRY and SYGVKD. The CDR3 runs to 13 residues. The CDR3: CAISVAGPDTQYF. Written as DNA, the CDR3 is TGTGCCATCAGTGTGGCAGGGCCAGATACGCAGTATTTT.

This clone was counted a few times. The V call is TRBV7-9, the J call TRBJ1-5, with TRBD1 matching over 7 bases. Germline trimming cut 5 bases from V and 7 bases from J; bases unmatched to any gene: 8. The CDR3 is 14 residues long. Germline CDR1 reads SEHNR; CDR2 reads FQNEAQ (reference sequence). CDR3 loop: CASSQQGMQQPQHF. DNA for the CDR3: TGTGCCAGCAGCCAACAGGGGATGCAGCAGCCCCAGCATTTT.

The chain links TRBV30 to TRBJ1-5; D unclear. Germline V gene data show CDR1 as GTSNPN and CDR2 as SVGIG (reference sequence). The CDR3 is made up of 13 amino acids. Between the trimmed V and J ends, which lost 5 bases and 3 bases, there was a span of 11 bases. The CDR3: CAWGVGPNQPQHF. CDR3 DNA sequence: TGTGCCTGGGGGGTAGGCCCCAATCAGCCCCAGCATTTT.

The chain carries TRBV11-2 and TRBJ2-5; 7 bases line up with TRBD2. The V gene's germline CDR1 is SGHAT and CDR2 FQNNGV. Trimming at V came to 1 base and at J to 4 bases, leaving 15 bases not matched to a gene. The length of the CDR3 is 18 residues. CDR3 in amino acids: CASSLGYGVAGVRETQYF. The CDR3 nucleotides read TGTGCCAGCAGCTTAGGGTACGGAGTGGCGGGGGTAAGAGAGACCCAGTACTTC. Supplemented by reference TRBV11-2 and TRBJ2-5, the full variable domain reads EAGVAQSPRYKIIEKRQSVAFWCNPISGHATLYWYQQILGQGPKLLIQFQNNGVVDDSQLPKDRFSAERLKGVDSTLKIQPAKLEDSAVYLCASSLGYGVAGVRETQYFGPGTRLLVL.

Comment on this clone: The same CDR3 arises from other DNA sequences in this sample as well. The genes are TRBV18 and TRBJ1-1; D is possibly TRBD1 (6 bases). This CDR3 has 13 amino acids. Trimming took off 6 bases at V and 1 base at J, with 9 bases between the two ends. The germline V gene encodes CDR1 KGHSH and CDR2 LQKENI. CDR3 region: CASSPTGNTEAFF. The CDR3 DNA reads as TGTGCCAGCTCGCCGACAGGGAACACTGAAGCTTTCTTT. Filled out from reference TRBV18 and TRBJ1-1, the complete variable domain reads NAGVMQNPRHLVRRRGQEARLRCSPMKGHSHVYWYRQLPEEGLKFMVYLQKENIIDESGMPKERFSAEFPKEGPSILRIQQVVRGDSAAYFCASSPTGNTEAFFGQGTRLTVV.

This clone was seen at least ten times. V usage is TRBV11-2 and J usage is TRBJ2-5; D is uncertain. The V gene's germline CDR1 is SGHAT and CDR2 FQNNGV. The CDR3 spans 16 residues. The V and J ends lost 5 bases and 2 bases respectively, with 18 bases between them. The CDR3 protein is CASSPSPGLRQETQYF. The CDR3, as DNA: TGTGCCAGCAGCCCGTCCCCCGGGCTCCGACAAGAGACCCAGTACTTC. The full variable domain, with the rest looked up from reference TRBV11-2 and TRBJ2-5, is EAGVAQSPRYKIIEKRQSVAFWCNPISGHATLYWYQQILGQGPKLLIQFQNNGVVDDSQLPKDRFSAERLKGVDSTLKIQPAKLEDSAVYLCASSPSPGLRQETQYFGPGTRLLVL.

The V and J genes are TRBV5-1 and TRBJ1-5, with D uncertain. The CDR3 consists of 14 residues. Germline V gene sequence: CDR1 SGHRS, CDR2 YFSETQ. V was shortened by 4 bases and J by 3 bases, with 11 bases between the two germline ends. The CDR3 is CASSPQPSNQPQHF. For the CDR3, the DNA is TGCGCCAGCAGCCCGCAACCCTCCAATCAGCCCCAGCATTTT.

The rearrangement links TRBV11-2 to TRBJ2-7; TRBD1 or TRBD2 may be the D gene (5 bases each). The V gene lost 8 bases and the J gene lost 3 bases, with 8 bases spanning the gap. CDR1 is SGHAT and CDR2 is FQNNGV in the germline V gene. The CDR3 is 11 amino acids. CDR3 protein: CASRGLYEQYF. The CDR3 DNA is TGTGCCAGCCGGGGCCTCTACGAGCAGTACTTC.

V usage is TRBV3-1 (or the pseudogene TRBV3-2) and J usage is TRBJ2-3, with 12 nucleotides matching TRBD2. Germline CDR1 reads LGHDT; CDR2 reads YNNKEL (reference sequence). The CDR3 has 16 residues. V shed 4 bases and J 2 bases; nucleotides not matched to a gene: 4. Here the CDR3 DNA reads TGTGCCAGCAGCCCCGGGACTAGCGGGTACACAGATACGCAGTATTTT. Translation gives CASSPGTSGYTDTQYF.

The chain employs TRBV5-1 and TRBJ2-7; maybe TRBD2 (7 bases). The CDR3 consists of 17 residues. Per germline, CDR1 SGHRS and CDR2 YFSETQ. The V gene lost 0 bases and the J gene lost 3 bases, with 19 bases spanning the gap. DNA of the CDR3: TGCGCCAGCAGCTTGGTACCGGGGGGCGCGAGTCTCTACGAGCAGTACTTC. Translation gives CASSLVPGGASLYEQYF.

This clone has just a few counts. CDR3 protein: CAISDYYEQYF. CDR3 coding DNA: TGTGCCATCAGTGACTACTACGAGCAGTACTTC. V usage is TRBV10-3 and J usage is TRBJ2-7, with D unclear. The CDR3 sequence is 11 residues long. CDR1 is ENHRY and CDR2 is SYGVKD in the germline V gene. The ends were cut back, 3 bases at V and 3 bases at J, with 3 bases in the middle.

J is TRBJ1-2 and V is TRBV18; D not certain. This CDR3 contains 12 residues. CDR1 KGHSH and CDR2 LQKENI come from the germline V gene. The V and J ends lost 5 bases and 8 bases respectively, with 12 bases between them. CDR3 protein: CASSASDWGYTF. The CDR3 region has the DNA TGTGCCAGCTCAGCTTCAGATTGGGGCTACACCTTC.

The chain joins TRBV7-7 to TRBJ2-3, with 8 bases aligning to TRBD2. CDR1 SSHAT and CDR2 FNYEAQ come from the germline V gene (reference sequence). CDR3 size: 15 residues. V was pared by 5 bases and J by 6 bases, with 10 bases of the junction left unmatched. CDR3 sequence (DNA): TGTGCCAGCAGCCCCTCAGCGGGGGACATTGATACGCAGTATTTT. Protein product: CASSPSAGDIDTQYF.

The CDR3 DNA is TGTGCCAGCTCACCATCTCCCGGACAGGGCGGTAACTATGGCTACACCTTC. Encoded protein: CASSPSPGQGGNYGYTF. The chain recombines TRBV18 with TRBJ1-2; 8 bases fit TRBD1. Germline CDR1 and CDR2: KGHSH and LQKENI. This CDR3 has 17 residues. The V gene end was trimmed by 2 bases and the J gene end by 1 base; junction bases not matched to a gene: 9.

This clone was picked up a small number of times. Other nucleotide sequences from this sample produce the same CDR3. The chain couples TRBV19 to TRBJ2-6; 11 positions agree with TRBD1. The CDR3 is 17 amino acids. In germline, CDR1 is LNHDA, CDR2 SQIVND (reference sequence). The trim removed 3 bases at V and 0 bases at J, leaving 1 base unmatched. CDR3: CASSIGQGASGANVLTF. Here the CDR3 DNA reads TGTGCCAGTAGTATTGGACAGGGGGCCTCTGGGGCCAACGTCCTGACTTTC.

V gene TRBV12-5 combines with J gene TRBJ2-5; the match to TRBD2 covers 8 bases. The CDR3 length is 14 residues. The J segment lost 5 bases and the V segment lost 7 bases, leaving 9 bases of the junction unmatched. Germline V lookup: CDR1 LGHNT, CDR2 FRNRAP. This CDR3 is CASALGLAGETQYF. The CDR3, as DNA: TGTGCTAGTGCCTTAGGACTAGCTGGGGAGACCCAGTACTTC.

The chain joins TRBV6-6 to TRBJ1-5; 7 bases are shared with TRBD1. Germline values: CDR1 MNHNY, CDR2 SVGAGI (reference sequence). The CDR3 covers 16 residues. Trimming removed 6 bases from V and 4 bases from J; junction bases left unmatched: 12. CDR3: CASSPDRESRNQPQHF. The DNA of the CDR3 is TGTGCCAGCAGCCCTGACAGGGAGAGCCGGAATCAGCCCCAGCATTTT.

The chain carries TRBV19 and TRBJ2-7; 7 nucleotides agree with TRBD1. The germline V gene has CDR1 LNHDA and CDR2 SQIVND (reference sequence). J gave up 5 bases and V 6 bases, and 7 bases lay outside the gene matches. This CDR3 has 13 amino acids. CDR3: CASRGGLGDEQYF. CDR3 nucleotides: TGTGCCAGTAGAGGGGGCCTCGGTGACGAGCAGTACTTC.